The 19 T cell receptor beta chains below all came from one sample that was sequenced in a study of cytomegalovirus exposure and HLA in healthy donors. PCR used 60 Vbeta primers and 13 Jbeta primers. Using immunoSEQ multiplex PCR, the repertoire was profiled, and TCRdb retains in-frame clones only, with some absent. Of around 110,000 clones in the sample, 65% were seen once. Specimen: PBMCs. All receptors come from a woman aged 35 to 49 in good health and CMV-seropositive.

This chain links TRBV28 with TRBJ2-1; 10 nucleotides align to TRBD2. J was trimmed by 6 bases and V by 6 bases; bases with no gene match: 8. From germline, CDR1 is MDHEN and CDR2 SYDVKM. CDR3 length: 15 residues. The CDR3 coding sequence is TGTGCCAGCAGGGGAGCGGGAGGGCGTGGCAATGAGCAGTTCTTC. Translated, it gives CASRGAGGRGNEQFF.

In regard to this clone: The junction departs from the called germline gene at one end, perhaps through a read error. This sequence joins TRBV7-9 and TRBJ1-1, with D possibly being TRBD1 (5 bases). CDR3 size: 15 residues. From germline, CDR1 is SEHNR and CDR2 FQNEAQ (reference sequence). CDR3 sequence reads: CSSSYRAQKGTEAFF. The CDR3 DNA reads TGTTCCAGCAGCTATCGAGCCCAAAAGGGGACTGAAGCTTTCTTT.

This clone was found a few times. The J gene is TRBJ2-7, the V gene TRBV30; 11 nucleotides match TRBD2. The ends lost 5 bases at V and 1 base at J; junction bases unmatched: 1. CDR3 size: 13 residues. CDR1 and CDR2 (germline): GTSNPN, SVGIG (reference sequence). The CDR3: CAWGTSGSYEQYF. CDR3 bases: TGTGCCTGGGGGACTAGCGGATCCTACGAGCAGTACTTC.

V and J are TRBV11-2 and TRBJ2-5; weak D call: TRBD2 (6 bases). The CDR3 length is 14 residues. The V and J ends lost 5 bases and 3 bases respectively, with 13 bases between them. The germline V gene has CDR1 SGHAT and CDR2 FQNNGV. In DNA, the CDR3 is TGTGCCAGCAGCCACCTCGCGGGGAAAGAGACCCAGTACTTC. Translated: CASSHLAGKETQYF.

This clone has more than one count but fewer than ten. The rearrangement uses TRBV5-1 and TRBJ2-1; 10 nucleotides align to TRBD2. With V trimmed by 2 bases and J by 4 bases, 6 bases remained unmatched. This CDR3 has 16 amino acids. The germline gives CDR1 SGHRS, CDR2 YFSETQ. The CDR3 region is CASSFRTSGGYNEQFF. CDR3 sequence (DNA): TGCGCCAGCAGCTTTAGGACTAGCGGAGGATACAATGAGCAGTTCTTC. The full variable domain, rest sourced from reference TRBV5-1 and TRBJ2-1, is KAGVTQTPRYLIKTRGQQVTLSCSPISGHRSVSWYQQTPGQGLQFLFEYFSETQRNKGNFPGRFSGRQFSNSRSEMNVSTLELGDSALYLCASSFRTSGGYNEQFFGPGTRLTVL.

V usage is TRBV5-4 and J usage is TRBJ1-1; D is unclear. CDR1 and CDR2 from the germline V gene are SGHNT and YYREEE (reference sequence). V was trimmed by 1 base and J by 0 bases, leaving 10 bases between them. This CDR3 has 15 amino acids. In nucleotides, the CDR3 is TGTGCCAGCAGCTTGTTTGAGGGTATGAACACTGAAGCTTTCTTT. This translates into CASSLFEGMNTEAFF.

The chain joins TRBV18 to TRBJ2-1, with D tentatively TRBD2 (6 bases). Trimming shortened V by 2 bases and J by 1 base, and 27 bases separated the two germline ends. CDR1 and CDR2 from the germline V gene are KGHSH and LQKENI. This CDR3 has 21 amino acids. The CDR3 spells CASSPLAPSGTSGRSYNEQFF. CDR3 coding DNA: TGTGCCAGCTCACCATTAGCACCCTCCGGGACTTCAGGTAGATCCTACAATGAGCAGTTCTTC.

The gene calls are TRBV7-9 and TRBJ2-5; D gene ambiguous. The tail of the sequence fits TRBJ2-7 better, so the J call may be wrong. This CDR3 is built from 13 residues. Per the germline V gene, CDR1 is SEHNR and CDR2 is FQNEAQ (reference sequence). DNA for the CDR3: TGTGCCAGCAGCTTAGTTCCCCCATACGAGCAGTACTTC. Its translation is CASSLVPPYEQYF.

The rearrangement joins TRBV5-4 to TRBJ2-7; 7 bases map to TRBD2. V lost 0 bases, J lost 7 bases, and 7 bases stayed unmatched. The germline CDR1 and CDR2 sequences are SGHNT and YYREEE (reference sequence). The CDR3 spans 14 residues. The CDR3 protein is CASSLGLADLEQYF. The CDR3 coding sequence is TGTGCCAGCAGCTTGGGACTAGCAGACTTGGAGCAGTACTTC. The full variable domain, rest sourced from reference TRBV5-4 and TRBJ2-7, is ETGVTQSPTHLIKTRGQQVTLRCSSQSGHNTVSWYQQALGQGPQFIFQYYREEENGRGNFPPRFSGLQFPNYSSELNVNALELDDSALYLCASSLGLADLEQYFGPGTRLTVT.

The genes are TRBV27 and TRBJ2-3, with D possibly TRBD2 on 5 matching bases. The CDR3 has 15 residues. The germline gives CDR1 MNHEY, CDR2 SMNVEV (reference sequence). Trimming took off 4 bases at V and 4 bases at J, with 15 bases between the two ends. CDR3 amino acids: CASSSIGLAPDTQYF. The DNA of the CDR3 is TGTGCCAGCAGTTCTATCGGGCTAGCTCCAGATACGCAGTATTTT.

This clone appeared a single time. The chain carries TRBV7-8 and TRBJ2-5; 10 bases match TRBD1. Per germline, CDR1 SGHVS and CDR2 FQNEAQ. The CDR3 contains 14 residues. V trimming: 1 base; J trimming: 5 bases; junction bases outside the gene matches: 1. This chain's CDR3 is CASSLGTGGETQYF. The CDR3 region has the DNA TGTGCCAGCAGCTTAGGGACAGGGGGGGAGACCCAGTACTTC.

The V gene is TRBV9, the J gene TRBJ2-5; a weak D match, TRBD1 (5 bases). Trimming took off 3 bases at V and 3 bases at J, with 12 bases between the two ends. This CDR3 contains 14 residues. Germline values: CDR1 SGDLS, CDR2 YYNGEE. CDR3 DNA sequence: TGTGCCAGCAGCGCCCGACAGTCTGAAGAGACCCAGTACTTC. Translation gives CASSARQSEETQYF. The whole variable domain, filled in from reference TRBV9 and TRBJ2-5, reads DSGVTQTPKHLITATGQRVTLRCSPRSGDLSVYWYQQSLDQGLQFLIQYYNGEERAKGNILERFSAQQFPDLHSELNLSSLELGDSALYFCASSARQSEETQYFGPGTRLLVL.

The J gene is TRBJ1-6, the V gene TRBV6-5; the match to TRBD1 covers 7 bases. Germline loops: CDR1 MNHEY, CDR2 SVGAGI. The CDR3 length is 15 residues. V gave up 7 bases and J gave up 9 bases; unmatched junction bases: 12. CDR3 region: CASKSTGAIVSPLHF. The DNA of the CDR3 is TGTGCCAGCAAATCAACAGGGGCGATCGTTTCACCCCTCCACTTT.

This rearrangement joins TRBV7-9 to TRBJ1-2; 8 nucleotides line up with TRBD1. Germline V gene sequence: CDR1 SEHNR, CDR2 FQNEAQ (reference sequence). The V gene end was trimmed by 1 base and the J gene end by 0 bases; junction bases not matched to a gene: 7. This CDR3 spans 17 amino acids. The CDR3 protein is CASSLGGQATANYGYTF. For the CDR3, the DNA is TGTGCCAGCAGCTTAGGGGGACAGGCGACCGCTAACTATGGCTACACCTTC.

The chain joins TRBV28 to TRBJ2-5, with D maybe TRBD2 (6 bases). The J call may be mistaken, given a closer DNA end match to TRBJ2-7. CDR1 MDHEN and CDR2 SYDVKM come from the germline V gene. The CDR3 has 16 residues. CDR3 in DNA: TGTGCCAGCAGTTCCCCCTGGGGGGAAAGGGGCTACGAGCAGTACTTC. The encoded protein is CASSSPWGERGYEQYF.

This clone was counted between two and nine times. The V gene is TRBV2, the J gene TRBJ2-1, with 8 bases lining up with TRBD1. The CDR3 contains 14 residues. Trimming took 3 bases from V and 6 from J; bases not matched to a gene: 4. Germline loops: CDR1 SNHLY, CDR2 FYNNEI. The chain's CDR3 is CASSEQGASNEQFF. The CDR3 DNA is TGTGCCAGCAGTGAGCAGGGGGCGTCCAATGAGCAGTTCTTC.

The V and J genes are TRBV4-2 and TRBJ2-1; 8 nucleotides match TRBD2. Per the germline V gene, CDR1 is LGHNA and CDR2 is YNFKEQ. This CDR3 is 16 amino acids long. The V segment lost 0 bases and the J segment 3 bases; nucleotides outside the gene matches: 4. CDR3 protein: CASSQDYTSGYNEQFF. CDR3 nucleotides: TGTGCCAGCAGCCAAGATTACACTAGCGGCTACAATGAGCAGTTCTTC.

This clone has more than one count but fewer than ten. The rearrangement links TRBV4-2 to TRBJ2-5; D is uncertain. Trimming pared 2 bases from V and 5 bases from J, leaving 9 bases between. CDR1 is LGHNA, CDR2 YNFKEQ, per germline. The CDR3 consists of 13 residues. The CDR3 bases are TGTGCCAGCAGCCAACCCCCCCCGGAGACCCAGTACTTC. Translating it yields CASSQPPPETQYF.

The chain carries TRBV19 and TRBJ2-7; D might be TRBD1 (5 bases). There are 12 residues in the CDR3. Germline loops: CDR1 LNHDA, CDR2 SQIVND (reference sequence). V dropped 6 bases and J dropped 5 bases, with 11 bases sitting between them. The CDR3 DNA follows: TGTGCCAGTAGCCAGGGTCTCAACGAGCAGTACTTC. Protein product: CASSQGLNEQYF.